Below are 32 T cell receptor beta chains sequenced from a single sample in a study of T cells after yellow fever vaccination. Each CDR3 protein is one row after TCRdb ran MiXCR on the 5' RACE reads. The sample gives 280,000 or so distinct CDR3 sequences, 7.5% to 9% of which show up once; around 3.1% is in the top ten. The sample consisted of CD4+ T cells sorted from PBMCs, taken 5 days after the yellow fever booster vaccination. The receptors come from a man between 18 and 29 years old who received the YFV17D yellow fever vaccine.

This chain joins TRBV6-5 and TRBJ1-6; perhaps TRBD1 as D (6 bases). Germline-derived CDR1 and CDR2 are MNHEY and SVGAGI. The germline V and J ends were trimmed by 2 bases and 8 bases, with 19 bases remaining between them. The CDR3 runs to 17 residues. This CDR3 reads CASSYTLGGGADSPLHF. The CDR3 DNA reads as TGTGCCAGCAGTTACACCCTGGGCGGGGGCGCGGATTCACCCCTCCACTTT.

The chain employs TRBV20-1 and TRBJ2-7; TRBD1 matches at 7 bases. V lost 1 base, J lost 3 bases, and 3 bases stayed unmatched. Looked up from germline, CDR1 is DFQATT and CDR2 is SNEGSKA (reference sequence). The length of the CDR3 is 13 residues. CDR3 sequence: CSARGDRVYEQYF. The DNA for the CDR3 is TGCAGTGCTAGAGGAGACAGGGTCTACGAGCAGTACTTC.

The CDR3 is CASRGGRNTGELFF. The CDR3 nucleotides are TGTGCCTCCCGGGGGGGGAGAAACACCGGGGAGCTGTTTTTT. This chain joins TRBV7-7 and TRBJ2-2; 8 nucleotides match TRBD2. The V and J ends lost 11 bases and 2 bases, in that order; junction bases with no gene match: 7. There are 14 residues in the CDR3. CDR1 SSHAT and CDR2 FNYEAQ come from the germline V gene (reference sequence). The variable domain in full, completed from reference TRBV7-7 and TRBJ2-2, reads GAGVSQSPRYKVTKRGQDVTLRCDPISSHATLYWYQQALGQGPEFLTYFNYEAQPDKSGLPSDRFSAERPEGSISTLTIQRTEQRDSAMYRCASRGGRNTGELFFGEGSRLTVL.

In this sample, this clonotype turned up a few times. J is TRBJ2-5 and V is TRBV20-1; D not resolved. Germline V gene sequence: CDR1 DFQATT, CDR2 SNEGSKA (reference sequence). Trimming left V 0 bases short and J 5 bases short, with 10 bases between. The CDR3 has 13 residues. The chain's CDR3 is CSARDPSGETQYF. CDR3 nucleotides: TGCAGTGCTAGAGACCCGTCTGGGGAGACCCAGTACTTC.

This clonotype has a handful of counts. The V gene is TRBV2, the J gene TRBJ1-2; D remains ambiguous. Trimming stripped 6 bases from V and 3 bases from J, with 14 bases between. Germline V gene sequence: CDR1 SNHLY, CDR2 FYNNEI. The CDR3 is 14 amino acids. CDR3 loop: CASRLDPMDYGYTF. In nucleotides, the CDR3 is TGTGCCAGCAGGTTGGACCCGATGGACTATGGCTACACCTTC.

This clonotype was observed many times. The rearrangement uses TRBV24-1 and TRBJ2-1; D is perhaps TRBD1 or TRBD2 (5 bases each). With 1 base removed from V and 8 bases from J, the gap between germline ends came to 14 bases. Germline lookup yields CDR1 KGHDR and CDR2 SFDVKD. The CDR3 spans 15 residues. The CDR3 protein is CATSDLGTKRDEQFF. CDR3 sequence (DNA): TGTGCCACCAGTGATTTAGGGACCAAGCGAGATGAGCAGTTCTTC.

The V and J genes are TRBV20-1 and TRBJ1-1; TRBD1 matches at 8 bases. The CDR3 covers 15 residues. Per germline, CDR1 DFQATT and CDR2 SNEGSKA (reference sequence). Trimming at V came to 2 bases and at J to 2 bases, leaving 7 bases not matched to a gene. The CDR3 is CSARSGGQRNTEAFF. CDR3 DNA sequence: TGCAGTGCTAGATCAGGGGGCCAACGTAACACTGAAGCTTTCTTT.

This clonotype was observed a few times. This CDR3 is CASSDEQASNTGELFF. The DNA for the CDR3 is TGTGCCAGCAGTGATGAACAGGCTTCGAACACCGGGGAGCTGTTTTTT. The chain employs TRBV2 and TRBJ2-2; D might be TRBD1 (5 bases). CDR1 and CDR2 (germline): SNHLY, FYNNEI. The CDR3 runs to 16 residues. Trimming stripped 3 bases from V and 0 bases from J, with 11 bases between.

This clonotype has at least ten counts. The chain has TRBV29-1 and TRBJ2-1; the D call may be TRBD1 or TRBD2 (6 bases each). Germline loops: CDR1 SQVTM, CDR2 ANQGSEA. The CDR3 totals 13 residues. The V end lost 6 bases, the J end lost 8 bases, and 17 bases lay between the germline ends. CDR3 amino acids: CSVPTFGGDEQFF. The DNA for the CDR3 is TGCAGCGTACCCACCTTCGGGGGCGATGAGCAGTTCTTC.

This sequence joins TRBV5-1 and TRBJ1-2; D call uncertain. V dropped 0 bases and J dropped 5 bases, with 11 bases sitting between them. The CDR3 consists of 14 residues. CDR1 is SGHRS, CDR2 YFSETQ, per germline. This CDR3 reads CASSLEGIGYGYTF. CDR3 nucleotides: TGCGCCAGCAGCTTGGAAGGAATCGGTTATGGCTACACCTTC.

This clonotype occurred a few times. This chain links TRBV7-8 with TRBJ2-1; D is perhaps TRBD2 (6 bases). The germline CDR1 and CDR2 sequences are SGHVS and FQNEAQ. This CDR3 contains 16 residues. V shed 0 bases and J shed 7 bases, with 16 bases lying between them. The CDR3: CASSLARRGRGNEQFF. The DNA of the CDR3 is TGTGCCAGCAGCTTAGCGCGAAGGGGACGGGGGAATGAGCAGTTCTTC.

The gene calls are TRBV12-1 and TRBJ1-5. TRBV12-1 is a pseudogene. The CDR3 totals 17 residues. The CDR3 here is CASSFEGCALDNQPQHF. CDR3 DNA sequence: TGTGCCAGCAGCTTTGAAGGGTGTGCACTAGACAATCAGCCCCAGCATTTT.

The V call is TRBV5-1, the J call TRBJ2-7; a weak D match, TRBD2 (5 bases). Per germline, CDR1 SGHRS and CDR2 YFSETQ. The CDR3 length is 13 residues. Between the trimmed V and J ends, which lost 8 bases and 3 bases, there was a span of 15 bases. The CDR3 is CARKGNEGYEQYV. The CDR3, as DNA: TGCGCCAGAAAAGGCAACGAGGGCTACGAGCAGTACGTC.

This clonotype was detected many times. The J gene is TRBJ2-2, the V gene TRBV10-3, with D perhaps TRBD1 (6 bases). The CDR3 loop spans 11 amino acids. The germline V and J ends were trimmed by 10 bases and 6 bases, with 9 bases remaining between them. Germline V gene lookup returns CDR1 ENHRY and CDR2 SYGVKD. The chain's CDR3 is CATRGPGELFF. CDR3 DNA sequence: TGTGCCACCAGGGGTCCCGGGGAGCTGTTTTTT.

This clonotype was detected only a few times. This chain joins TRBV20-1 and TRBJ2-5, with 9 positions matching TRBD1. The CDR3 sequence is 13 residues long. The germline gives CDR1 DFQATT, CDR2 SNEGSKA (reference sequence). Losses at the gene ends were 6 bases for V and 5 bases for J; bases not matched to a gene: 7. The CDR3 region has the DNA TGCAGTGCACCACAGGGGGCTTTGGAGACCCAGTACTTC. This codes for CSAPQGALETQYF.

V usage is TRBV7-6 and J usage is TRBJ2-2, with 8 bases aligning to TRBD1. The CDR3 is made up of 17 amino acids. Trimming cost V 7 bases and J 7 bases; bases outside gene matches: 17. CDR1 is SGHVS and CDR2 is FNYEAQ in the germline V gene. The CDR3 region is CASTKRRTGRIGGELFF. Here the CDR3 DNA reads TGTGCCAGCACCAAAAGGAGGACAGGGCGGATAGGCGGGGAGCTGTTTTTT.

In its sample, this clonotype was seen a few times. The rearrangement links TRBV20-1 to TRBJ2-7, with D tentatively TRBD1 (7 bases). CDR3 length: 14 residues. Trimming cost V 6 bases and J 4 bases, with 19 bases left between them. Germline values: CDR1 DFQATT, CDR2 SNEGSKA (reference sequence). CDR3 bases: TGCAGTGCCCCGGCGGGGACAGCTCCTTACGAGCAGTACGTC. This gives the protein CSAPAGTAPYEQYV.

This clonotype has more than one count but fewer than ten. The V gene is TRBV30, the J gene TRBJ2-2; no clear D gene. Germline V gene data show CDR1 as GTSNPN and CDR2 as SVGIG (reference sequence). V lost 0 bases and J lost 3, with 8 bases in between. The CDR3 spans 14 residues. The CDR3 region has the DNA TGTGCCTGGAGTGTAGGCGGCCACACCGGGGAGCTGTTTTTT. Its protein is CAWSVGGHTGELFF.

This clonotype was counted between two and nine times. This rearrangement joins TRBV7-2 to TRBJ1-1; TRBD1 is a possible D gene (5 bases). CDR3 size: 17 residues. Trimming took 1 base from V and 1 from J, leaving 16 bases between them. Germline loops: CDR1 SGHTA, CDR2 FQGNSA. CDR3 DNA: TGTGCCAGCAGCTTAGAGGGGTTCACGGGTAGGAACACTGAAGCTTTCTTT. Translation gives CASSLEGFTGRNTEAFF.

This sequence joins TRBV5-1 and TRBJ2-4, with 7 nucleotides matching TRBD1. Trimming at V came to 4 bases and at J to 8 bases, leaving 9 bases not matched to a gene. Germline V gene data show CDR1 as SGHRS and CDR2 as YFSETQ. This CDR3 is built from 14 residues. DNA for the CDR3: TGCGCCAGCAGCACACAGGGGTATGGGGACATTCAGTACTTC. Protein: CASSTQGYGDIQYF.

The V gene is TRBV3-1, the J gene TRBJ1-2; possible D gene TRBD1, 5 bases. This CDR3 spans 14 amino acids. V was pared by 0 bases and J by 3 bases, with 8 bases between. Germline V gives CDR1 LGHDT, CDR2 YNNKEL (reference sequence). The CDR3 loop is CASSQDLQDYGYTF. The CDR3 nucleotides read TGTGCCAGCAGCCAAGACCTACAGGACTATGGCTACACCTTC.

This clonotype occurred many times. J is TRBJ2-1 and V is TRBV9; D is uncertain. The CDR3 covers 13 residues. Germline CDR1 is SGDLS and CDR2 is YYNGEE. Trimming left V 6 bases short and J 5 bases short, with 12 bases between. The CDR3: CASNPDPNNEQFF. CDR3 coding DNA: TGTGCCAGCAACCCTGACCCGAACAATGAGCAGTTCTTC.

The chain is built from TRBV7-2 and TRBJ2-5; D is unclear. Trimming removed 5 bases from V and 2 bases from J, with 9 bases in between. The germline gives CDR1 SGHTA, CDR2 FQGNSA. The CDR3 has 13 amino acids. CDR3 bases: TGTGCCAGCAGCACGCAGGTTCAAGAGACCCAGTACTTC. Translated, it gives CASSTQVQETQYF.

This clonotype was recorded many times. The V call is TRBV7-3, the J call TRBJ2-2; D is unclear. Germline V gives CDR1 SGHTA, CDR2 FQGTGA. Trimming cost V 2 bases and J 4 bases, with 11 bases left between them. This CDR3 has 15 residues. CDR3 sequence: CASSLGLQSTGELFF. CDR3 sequence (DNA): TGTGCCAGCAGCTTAGGTTTACAGAGCACCGGGGAGCTGTTTTTT.

This clonotype showed up many times. V and J are TRBV2 and TRBJ1-1, with unresolved D. V lost 4 bases to trimming and J lost 9 bases, with 15 bases between them. Germline assignment: CDR1 SNHLY and CDR2 FYNNEI. This CDR3 is built from 13 residues. CDR3 protein: CASSARVRSKAFF. In DNA form, the CDR3 reads TGTGCCAGCAGTGCGAGGGTGAGAAGTAAAGCTTTCTTT.

In this sample, this clonotype turned up a few times. The chain is built from TRBV5-1 and TRBJ1-2, with D uncertain. This CDR3 has 13 amino acids. Trimming stripped 5 bases from V and 2 bases from J, with 10 bases between. The germline V gene has CDR1 SGHRS and CDR2 YFSETQ. As DNA, the CDR3 is TGCGCCAGCAGTGTTGCAGAGAACTATGGCTACACCTTC. This translates into CASSVAENYGYTF.

This clonotype was counted many times. This chain links TRBV12-3 or TRBV12-4 with TRBJ1-2; D call uncertain. The V gene lost 4 bases and the J gene lost 2 bases, with 17 bases spanning the gap. The CDR3 runs 16 residues. In DNA, the CDR3 is TGTGCCAGCAGTTCCAAGGACCGTATGAGAAACTATGGCTACACCTTC. Translation gives CASSSKDRMRNYGYTF.

This clonotype was observed a handful of times. This rearrangement joins TRBV12-3 or TRBV12-4 to TRBJ1-6, with D tentatively TRBD1 (6 bases). Between the trimmed V and J ends, which lost 5 bases and 7 bases, there was a span of 12 bases. The CDR3 loop spans 14 amino acids. The CDR3 sequence: CASSVRQVNSPLHF. In DNA, the CDR3 is TGTGCCAGCAGTGTAAGACAGGTCAATTCACCCCTCCACTTT.

This clonotype was found a few times. V gene TRBV9 combines with J gene TRBJ1-3; unclear D gene. CDR1 is SGDLS and CDR2 is YYNGEE in the germline V gene. The V end lost 0 bases, the J end lost 0 bases, and 7 bases lay between the germline ends. CDR3 length: 15 residues. CDR3 region: CASSVAAFSGNTIYF. CDR3 nucleotide sequence: TGTGCCAGCAGCGTAGCTGCCTTCTCTGGAAACACCATATATTTT.

This clonotype was detected many times. V gene TRBV9 combines with J gene TRBJ2-1, with D perhaps TRBD1 (7 bases). Germline CDR1 and CDR2: SGDLS and YYNGEE. The CDR3 contains 16 residues. V gave up 3 bases and J gave up 0 bases, with 13 bases separating them. This CDR3 is CASSERGDSSYNEQFF. In DNA, the CDR3 is TGTGCCAGCAGCGAGAGGGGGGACAGCTCCTACAATGAGCAGTTCTTC.

This clonotype was counted between two and nine times. The chain combines TRBV2 with TRBJ2-3, with D uncertain. Germline values: CDR1 SNHLY, CDR2 FYNNEI. This CDR3 is 11 amino acids long. Trimming cost V 5 bases and J 7 bases, with 7 bases left between them. The CDR3 DNA sequence: TGTGCCAGCAGTCCCCTAAATACGCAGTATTTT. Protein: CASSPLNTQYF.

The CDR3 bases are TGTGCCAGTACTCCGACCCGGGACATTAATGAAAAACTGTTTTTT. Translating it yields CASTPTRDINEKLFF. The V gene is TRBV19, the J gene TRBJ1-4; D possibly corresponds to TRBD1 (6 bases). Trimming stripped 7 bases from V and 4 bases from J, with 16 bases between. The CDR3 spans 15 residues. Per germline, CDR1 LNHDA and CDR2 SQIVND (reference sequence).